One and the same sample provided the 10 T cell receptor beta chains below, sequenced in a study of neurological immune-mediated disorders. TCRdb re-called the 5' RACE reads with MiXCR, one entry per CDR3 protein. The profile shows some 70,000 distinct CDR3 sequences, almost 3.5% of them singletons. Input material: PBMCs. The receptors were sampled from a man aged 35 to 55 with multiple sclerosis.

Ten or more counts support this clonotype. V gene TRBV5-4 combines with J gene TRBJ2-3; 7 positions agree with TRBD2. Trimming removed 3 bases from V and 2 bases from J; junction bases left unmatched: 3. The CDR3 has 14 amino acids. CDR1 and CDR2 (germline): SGHNT, YYREEE (reference sequence). The CDR3 DNA reads TGTGCCAGCAGCTCCTGGGACTACACAGATACGCAGTATTTT. Protein sequence: CASSSWDYTDTQYF.

Many counts were recorded for this clonotype. The chain combines TRBV15 with TRBJ2-7; 9 bases fit TRBD1. Germline CDR1 reads LNHNV; CDR2 reads YYDKDF (reference sequence). Trimming removed 3 bases from V and 4 bases from J; junction bases left unmatched: 7. The CDR3 is 15 residues long. As DNA, the CDR3 is TGTGCCACCAGCAGGGCGGGGACAGGGAGTTACGAGCAGTACTTC. Its translation is CATSRAGTGSYEQYF.

This clonotype was observed many times. The V call is TRBV27, the J call TRBJ2-2, with D unresolved. CDR1 and CDR2 (germline): MNHEY, SMNVEV (reference sequence). The V end lost 5 bases, the J end lost 2 bases, and 21 bases lay between the germline ends. The CDR3 is made up of 18 amino acids. The CDR3 bases are TGTGCCAGCAGTCCCGAAACCCAAGGATGGCCCAACACCGGGGAGCTGTTTTTT. Residues: CASSPETQGWPNTGELFF.

This clonotype was detected ten times or more. The chain employs TRBV21-1 and TRBJ1-1; the table's D call of TRBD1 was not tested on the DNA. TRBV21-1 is marked as a pseudogene. The CDR3 consists of 15 residues. As DNA, the CDR3 is TGTGCCAGCAGCAAAGAGCAGGGGGCGAGGACTGAAGCTTTCTTT. It encodes CASSKEQGARTEAFF.

This clonotype was seen at least ten times. The chain links TRBV29-1 to TRBJ1-2; the D gene is possibly TRBD1 (6 bases). The CDR3 contains 11 residues. The V end was cut by 6 bases, the J end by 6 bases, with 11 bases between. Germline V gene sequence: CDR1 SQVTM, CDR2 ANQGSEA. CDR3 DNA sequence: TGCAGCGTGGGGAACAGGGATGGCTACACCTTC. It encodes CSVGNRDGYTF. The whole variable domain, filled in from reference TRBV29-1 and TRBJ1-2, reads SAVISQKPSRDICQRGTSLTIQCQVDSQVTMMFWYRQQPGQSLTLIATANQGSEATYESGFVIDKFPISRPNLTFSTLTVSNMSPEDSSIYLCSVGNRDGYTFGSGTRLTVV.

This clonotype was observed at least ten times. The chain combines TRBV20-1 with TRBJ2-4; 7 bases map to TRBD1. The germline V gene encodes CDR1 DFQATT and CDR2 SNEGSKA (reference sequence). J gave up 0 bases and V 2 bases, and 4 bases lay outside the gene matches. The CDR3 loop spans 15 amino acids. DNA for the CDR3: TGCAGTGCTAGACAGGGGGAGATAGCCAAAAACATTCAGTACTTC. Amino acid sequence: CSARQGEIAKNIQYF.

This clonotype was seen many times. The chain has TRBV5-1 and TRBJ1-5, with 11 bases matching TRBD1. This CDR3 has 15 amino acids. The germline gives CDR1 SGHRS, CDR2 YFSETQ. The V segment lost 4 bases and the J segment 4 bases; nucleotides outside the gene matches: 4. For the CDR3, the DNA is TGCGCCAGCAGCACCGGGACAGGGGGGAATCAGCCCCAGCATTTT. It encodes CASSTGTGGNQPQHF.

This clonotype has a count of ten or more. The V call is TRBV6-5, the J call TRBJ2-7, with D possibly matching TRBD1 (5 bases). This CDR3 is built from 14 residues. Germline V lookup: CDR1 MNHEY, CDR2 SVGAGI. V lost 2 bases to trimming and J lost 0 bases, with 8 bases between them. The CDR3 reads CASSYRQSSYEQYF. Written as DNA, the CDR3 is TGTGCCAGCAGTTACCGACAGAGCTCCTACGAGCAGTACTTC.

This clonotype was recorded many times. The CDR3 sequence: CSATQGYSGANVLTF. The CDR3 DNA sequence: TGCAGTGCTACCCAGGGGTACTCTGGGGCCAACGTCCTGACTTTC. The chain is built from TRBV20-1 and TRBJ2-6; maybe TRBD1 (6 bases). The V gene's germline CDR1 is DFQATT and CDR2 SNEGSKA (reference sequence). The CDR3 extends over 15 amino acids. Trimming left V 4 bases short and J 0 bases short, with 10 bases between.

Regarding this clonotype: Possible read error: a much larger clone is one base away. The gene calls are TRBV6-6 and TRBJ2-7; the D is unclear. CDR1 is MNHNY and CDR2 is SVGAGI in the germline V gene (reference sequence). There are 14 residues in the CDR3. Trimming cost V 6 bases and J 6 bases, with 18 bases left between them. The CDR3 loop reads CASRDAGGVGEQYF. CDR3 in DNA: TGTGCCAGCAGAGACGCAGGCGGCGTGGGCGAGCAGTACTTC.